The 16 T cell receptor beta chains presented below share a single source sample, sequenced in a study of spatial heterogeneity in lung cancer. TCRdb analysed the 5' RACE reads with MiXCR anew, one entry per CDR3 protein. The sample records 30,000 to 45,000 distinct CDR3 sequences, 6.5% to 9.5% being singletons. The time point denotes: sample taken at primary tumor resection. Sample: PBMCs, taken at surgery. The receptors shown here come from a male donor with early-stage non-small cell lung cancer.

At least ten counts were recorded for this clonotype. J is TRBJ2-2 and V is TRBV10-3, with TRBD2 as a possible D gene (5 bases). Per the germline V gene, CDR1 is ENHRY and CDR2 is SYGVKD. The CDR3 extends over 13 amino acids. The ends were cut back, 3 bases at V and 4 bases at J, with 6 bases in the middle. Here the CDR3 reads CAISDGSTGELFF. CDR3 coding DNA: TGTGCCATCAGTGATGGGAGCACCGGGGAGCTGTTTTTT.

The rearrangement joins TRBV14 to TRBJ2-2, with TRBD2 as a possible D gene (6 bases). This CDR3 has 14 amino acids. Trimming shortened V by 0 bases and J by 10 bases, and 12 bases separated the two germline ends. The germline V gene encodes CDR1 SGHDN and CDR2 FVKESK. DNA for the CDR3: TGTGCCAGCAGCCAAGACGGGGGACTCTTGGAGCTGTTTTTT. This encodes CASSQDGGLLELFF.

At least ten counts were recorded for this clonotype. The gene calls are TRBV19 and TRBJ1-1, with no clear D. The CDR3 spans 14 residues. In germline, CDR1 is LNHDA, CDR2 SQIVND (reference sequence). V lost 7 bases to trimming and J lost 0 bases, with 12 bases between them. The CDR3 protein is CASTAGPLNTEAFF. The DNA for the CDR3 is TGTGCCAGTACGGCAGGACCGTTGAACACTGAAGCTTTCTTT.

This clonotype was seen at least ten times. V and J are TRBV7-9 and TRBJ2-5; 7 bases agree with TRBD2. The trim removed 5 bases at V and 5 bases at J, leaving 5 bases unmatched. Per the germline V gene, CDR1 is SEHNR and CDR2 is FQNEAQ (reference sequence). The CDR3 contains 13 residues. Here the CDR3 DNA reads TGTGCCAGCAGCCCAAGCGGGGTCGAGACCCAGTACTTC. Its protein is CASSPSGVETQYF.

This clonotype was picked up many times. The V gene is TRBV5-1, the J gene TRBJ2-1, with a tentative D call TRBD1 (6 bases). Germline lookup yields CDR1 SGHRS and CDR2 YFSETQ. CDR3 length equals 15 residues. V shed 0 bases and J shed 0 bases, with 7 bases lying between them. CDR3 coding DNA: TGCGCCAGCAGCTTGGTAGGGGGCTCCTACAATGAGCAGTTCTTC. As protein: CASSLVGGSYNEQFF.

In its sample, this clonotype was seen many times. The chain has TRBV7-2 and TRBJ2-1; D gene ambiguous. Germline V gene data show CDR1 as SGHTA and CDR2 as FQGNSA. V dropped 2 bases and J dropped 3 bases, with 14 bases sitting between them. CDR3 size: 16 residues. CDR3 nucleotide sequence: TGTGCCAGCAGCTTATTTCAGCCAACTAACTACAATGAGCAGTTCTTC. Its translation is CASSLFQPTNYNEQFF.

Turning to this clonotype: A much larger clone lies a single base off, so this may be a read error. The rearrangement uses TRBV6-2 or TRBV6-3 and TRBJ2-7; no firm D call. The CDR3 sequence is 11 residues long. The V gene's germline CDR1 is MNHEY and CDR2 SVGEGT. CDR3 region: CASMGSYKQYV. CDR3 sequence (DNA): TGTGCCAGCATGGGCTCCTACAAGCAGTACGTC.

This clonotype was recorded at least ten times. The chain joins TRBV6-6 to TRBJ1-1; 8 positions agree with TRBD1. J lost 3 bases, V lost 6 bases, and 9 bases had no gene match. The V gene's germline CDR1 is MNHNY and CDR2 SVGAGI (reference sequence). The CDR3 has 15 residues. CDR3 loop: CASRWAGGAHTEAFF. The CDR3 DNA sequence: TGTGCCAGCAGATGGGCAGGGGGCGCGCACACTGAAGCTTTCTTT.

This clonotype was seen only a few times. V is TRBV5-1 and J is TRBJ2-2; 9 bases agree with TRBD2. Trimming took 5 bases from V and 1 from J; bases not matched to a gene: 9. This CDR3 spans 17 amino acids. Germline lookup yields CDR1 SGHRS and CDR2 YFSETQ. The CDR3: CASRAPAGGRNTGELFF. DNA of the CDR3: TGCGCCAGCAGAGCCCCAGCGGGAGGCCGGAACACCGGGGAGCTGTTTTTT.

The sample holds a few counts of this clonotype. The chain has TRBV12-3 or TRBV12-4 and TRBJ1-5; D is undetermined. V gave up 5 bases and J gave up 3 bases, with 11 bases separating them. The CDR3 spans 14 residues. CDR3 protein: CASSKGRANQPQHF. The CDR3, as DNA: TGTGCCAGCAGTAAAGGACGGGCCAATCAGCCCCAGCATTTT.

This clonotype was seen ten or more times. The rearrangement joins TRBV12-3 or TRBV12-4 to TRBJ2-2, with 7 bases matching TRBD1. CDR3 length equals 13 residues. Trimming took 6 bases from V and 5 from J; bases not matched to a gene: 3. CDR3 nucleotide sequence: TGTGCCAGCAGAGCCAGGGGGACCGGGGAGCTGTTTTTT. This sequence encodes CASRARGTGELFF.

The genes are TRBV6-5 and TRBJ1-6, with D possibly being TRBD1 (6 bases). This CDR3 comprises 15 residues. Trimming stripped 4 bases from V and 7 bases from J, with 14 bases between. The germline V gene has CDR1 MNHEY and CDR2 SVGAGI. CDR3 bases: TGTGCCAGCAGTTCCTTGGCAGGGGACAATTCACCCCTCCACTTT. It yields the protein CASSSLAGDNSPLHF.

This clonotype was seen more than once but under ten times. The V call is TRBV6-1, the J call TRBJ2-5; D may correspond to TRBD1 or TRBD2 (5 bases each). The V and J ends lost 7 bases and 4 bases respectively, with 16 bases between them. Germline lookup yields CDR1 MNHNS and CDR2 SASEGT. This CDR3 has 14 amino acids. The CDR3 sequence is CASTGWSGTETQYF. The CDR3 DNA reads as TGTGCCAGCACTGGGTGGTCAGGGACAGAGACCCAGTACTTC.

V and J are TRBV6-8 and TRBJ2-1; a possible D gene is TRBD1 (6 bases). The CDR3 is 20 residues long. Trimming shortened V by 5 bases and J by 4 bases, and 30 bases separated the two germline ends. Germline CDR1 is MNHGY and CDR2 is SAAAGT. CDR3 sequence reads: CASSPRIPVMGALLYNEQFF. CDR3 nucleotide sequence: TGTGCCAGCAGTCCTCGGATCCCGGTTATGGGGGCTTTATTGTACAATGAGCAGTTCTTC.

This clonotype was seen more than once but under ten times. The V gene is TRBV29-1, the J gene TRBJ1-2, with D tentatively TRBD1 (5 bases). V was cut by 0 bases and J by 5 bases, with 22 bases left in between. CDR1 and CDR2 (germline): SQVTM, ANQGSEA. The CDR3 runs 17 residues. The CDR3 sequence: CSVEDSRRQGPRYGYTF. The CDR3 DNA follows: TGCAGCGTTGAAGATTCGAGACGGCAGGGACCGAGGTATGGCTACACCTTC.

This clonotype was observed many times. The chain has TRBV27 and TRBJ2-2; 8 bases align to TRBD2. V dropped 6 bases and J dropped 0; count of bases not matched to a gene: 9. Germline lookup yields CDR1 MNHEY and CDR2 SMNVEV (reference sequence). The CDR3 loop spans 17 amino acids. The CDR3 DNA reads as TGTGCCAGCAGCCGCCCTAGCGGGCGGTCGAACACCGGGGAGCTGTTTTTT. Protein sequence: CASSRPSGRSNTGELFF.